This T cell receptor beta chain was recovered during a study of PD-1 blockade in classical Hodgkin lymphoma (dated by TCRdb to the early 2020s). Turning to the overall study: Nivolumab dosing was 3 mg/kg intravenously every 2 weeks, continuing until either disease progression or unacceptable toxicity. To define a peripheral blood immune signature of response to PD-1 blockade in classical Hodgkin lymphoma, the study combined TCR beta sequencing with CyTOF. Broad study findings and their caveats: Trial patients with a complete response had baseline diversity similar to that of newly diagnosed patients, while partial responders and progressors had significantly lower diversity. Only a single clinical trial cohort was studied, and what caused the repertoire differences, possibly disease activity or prior therapy, remained undefined. Newly diagnosed patients were reported to have lower baseline TCR diversity than healthy donors, and relapsed/refractory patients were reported to have lower baseline TCR diversity still. By C4D1, a significant rise was seen in CD4+ TCR diversity but not in CD8+ TCR diversity (p=0.0027 vs p=0.16), and the rise was most apparent among complete responders (p=0.02). Lower diversity was seen in patients whose nivolumab began less than 1 year after ASCT, and these patients were left out of later analyses so that immune reconstitution would not confound the results.

The meaning of the sample's time point label: cycle 4 day 1 (C4D1), after more than five weeks of nivolumab. Every trial patient had relapsed after autologous stem cell transplantation, and cohorts A, B and C differed in prior brentuximab vedotin exposure. CD8+ T cells were purified from thawed PBMCs by magnetic negative selection with a Miltenyi CD8+ T cell isolation kit. The trial cohort included 56 patients with relapsed/refractory classical Hodgkin lymphoma, and each patient had a best overall response of complete response, partial response or progressive disease. In the multi-cohort phase II CheckMate 205 trial, trial patients received single-agent nivolumab. An independent review committee assessed best overall response by applying the 2007 International Working Group response criteria. Trial PBMCs were collected just before the start of nivolumab (C1D1) and during therapy at cycle 2 day 1 and cycle 4 day 1. Peripheral blood was collected in 8 mL Vacutainer Cell Preparation Tubes, from which PBMCs were isolated by centrifugation and then cryopreserved. Purified CD4+ and CD8+ fractions were prepared only for cases in which an additional PBMC sample was available. On LS columns in a quadroMACS separator, the magnetically labelled cells were depleted, and the flow-through was collected as the purified fraction.

Genomic DNA was isolated using the Qiagen DNeasy kit from unsorted PBMCs as well as from negatively selected CD4+ and CD8+ fractions. Amplification of TCR beta CDR3 regions was done by immunoSEQ multiplex PCR with primers that anneal to V and J segments. A synthetic immune receptor repertoire was used to minimize amplification bias, and any residual bias was removed computationally once sequencing was done. Processing in the source paper ran as follows. Repertoire diversity was quantified as the Shannon entropy index using custom Python scripts. Unsorted, CD4+ and CD8+ repertoires were examined separately, except in combined analyses, for which CD4+ and CD8+ sequences were merged in silico. A clone was considered expanded if an increase in frequency of at least 2-fold after treatment relative to C1D1 was found, and a pseudocount of 0.5 was applied to clones undetected at baseline. Singleton clones were defined as clones with 0 or 1 copy at C1D1, and non-singleton clones were defined as clones with 2 or more copies. Clones expanded in unsorted samples were labelled as CD4+, CD8+ or unknown by matching protein sequences in sorted samples from the same patient. Wilcoxon tests on paired samples were used to test diversity changes from C1D1 to C4D1. Sourced from immuneACCESS, this table was stored by TCRdb with only in-frame sequences that have V and J called. A share of the clones is absent; for the studies checked, an unresolved V gene accounts for under half, and the remainder has no known explanation. The V and J calls and clone size are taken from that table; D and trimming were inferred from the DNA. The table for this sample lists 4,000 to 5,500 clones; less than 70% of them were counted only once. The ten largest clones add up to 26% of the sample.

To note about this clone: Which antigen it targets is not known. The record has no base qualities; no much larger clone is one base away.

The receptor's source is a human donor with classical Hodgkin lymphoma. The specimen comprised CD8+ T cells from blood, sampled before the fourth cycle of nivolumab.

This receptor has the CDR3 CASSFSSGRDAEQFF. The nucleotides read TGTGCCAGCAGCTTTTCTAGCGGGAGGGACGCTGAGCAGTTCTTC. The receptor chain draws on TRBV7-9 and TRBJ2-1, with 12 junctional bases fitting TRBD2. Trimmed from V: 3 bases; trimmed from J: 9 bases; junction bases lacking a gene match: 6. Looking up the germline V gene (reference sequence) yields CDR1 SEHNR and CDR2 FQNEAQ. Measured from the cysteine to the phenylalanine, the CDR3 is 15 residues long. Only the CDR3 region is kept as DNA, spanning 45 bases read in frame from base 1.